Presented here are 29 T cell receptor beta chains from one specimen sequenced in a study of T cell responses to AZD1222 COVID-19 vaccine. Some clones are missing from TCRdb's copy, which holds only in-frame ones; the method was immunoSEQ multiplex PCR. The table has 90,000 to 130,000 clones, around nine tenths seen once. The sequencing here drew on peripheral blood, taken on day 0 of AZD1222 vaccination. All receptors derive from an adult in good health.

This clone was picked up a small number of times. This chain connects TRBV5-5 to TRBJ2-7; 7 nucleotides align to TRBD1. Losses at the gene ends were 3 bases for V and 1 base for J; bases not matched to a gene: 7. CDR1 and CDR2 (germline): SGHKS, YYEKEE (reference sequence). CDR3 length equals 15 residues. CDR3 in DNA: TGTGCCAGCAGCTACGGACAGGTCAGATCCTACGAGCAGTACTTC. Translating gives CASSYGQVRSYEQYF. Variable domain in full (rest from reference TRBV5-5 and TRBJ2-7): DAGVTQSPTHLIKTRGQQVTLRCSPISGHKSVSWYQQVLGQGPQFIFQYYEKEERGRGNFPDRFSARQFPNYSSELNVNALLLGDSALYLCASSYGQVRSYEQYFGPGTRLTVT.

CDR3 DNA: TGTGCCAGCTCACCGGACAGCCTCTACGAGCAGTACTTC. As protein: CASSPDSLYEQYF. The V and J genes are TRBV18 and TRBJ2-7, with D possibly TRBD1 on 6 matching bases. This CDR3 comprises 13 residues. V gave up 3 bases and J gave up 3 bases, with 9 bases separating them. Looked up from germline, CDR1 is KGHSH and CDR2 is LQKENI. Full variable domain (outside the CDR3, taken from reference TRBV18 and TRBJ2-7): NAGVMQNPRHLVRRRGQEARLRCSPMKGHSHVYWYRQLPEEGLKFMVYLQKENIIDESGMPKERFSAEFPKEGPSILRIQQVVRGDSAAYFCASSPDSLYEQYFGPGTRLTVT.

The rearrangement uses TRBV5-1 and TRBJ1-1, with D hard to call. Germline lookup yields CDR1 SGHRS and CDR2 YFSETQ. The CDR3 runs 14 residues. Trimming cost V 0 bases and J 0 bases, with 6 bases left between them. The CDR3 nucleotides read TGCGCCAGCAGCTTGGTGACATTGAACACTGAAGCTTTCTTT. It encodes CASSLVTLNTEAFF.

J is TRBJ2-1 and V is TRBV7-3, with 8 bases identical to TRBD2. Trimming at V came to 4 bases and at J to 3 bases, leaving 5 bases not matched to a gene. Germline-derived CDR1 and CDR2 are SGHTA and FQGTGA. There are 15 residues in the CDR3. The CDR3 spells CASSYGLAVYNEQFF. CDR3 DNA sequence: TGTGCCAGCAGCTACGGACTAGCAGTCTACAATGAGCAGTTCTTC.

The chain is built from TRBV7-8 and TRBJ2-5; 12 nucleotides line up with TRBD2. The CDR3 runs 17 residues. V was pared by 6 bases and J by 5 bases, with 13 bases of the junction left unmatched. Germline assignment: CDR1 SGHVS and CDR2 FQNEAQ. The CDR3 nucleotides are TGTGCCAGCAGTCTTCGACTAGCGGGAGTCGAAGGGGAGACCCAGTACTTC. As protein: CASSLRLAGVEGETQYF.

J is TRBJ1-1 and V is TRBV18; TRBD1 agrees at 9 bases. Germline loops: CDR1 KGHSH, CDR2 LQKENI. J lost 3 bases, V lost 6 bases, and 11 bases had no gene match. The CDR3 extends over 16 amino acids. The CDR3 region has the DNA TGTGCCAGCTCCGGGACAGGGTTTTTAGTGGACACTGAAGCTTTCTTT. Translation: CASSGTGFLVDTEAFF.

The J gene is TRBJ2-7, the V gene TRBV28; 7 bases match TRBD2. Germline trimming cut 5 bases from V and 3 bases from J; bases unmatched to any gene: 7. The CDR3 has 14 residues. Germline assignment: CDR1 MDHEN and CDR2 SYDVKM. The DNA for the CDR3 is TGTGCCAGCAGTCCCGGGAGGTGGGGCTACGAGCAGTACTTC. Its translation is CASSPGRWGYEQYF.

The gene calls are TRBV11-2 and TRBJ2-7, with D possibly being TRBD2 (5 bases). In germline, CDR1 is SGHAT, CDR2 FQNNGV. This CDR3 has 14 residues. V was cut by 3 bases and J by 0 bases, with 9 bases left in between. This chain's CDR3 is CASSFFGSSYEQYF. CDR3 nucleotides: TGTGCCAGCAGCTTTTTTGGGAGCTCCTACGAGCAGTACTTC.

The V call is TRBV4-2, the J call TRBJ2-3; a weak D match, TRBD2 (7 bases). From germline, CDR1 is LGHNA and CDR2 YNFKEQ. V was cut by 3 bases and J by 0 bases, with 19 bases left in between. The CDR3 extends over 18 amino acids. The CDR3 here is CASSHRGGGISSTDTQYF. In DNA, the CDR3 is TGTGCCAGCAGCCACCGGGGCGGGGGCATCTCTAGCACAGATACGCAGTATTTT.

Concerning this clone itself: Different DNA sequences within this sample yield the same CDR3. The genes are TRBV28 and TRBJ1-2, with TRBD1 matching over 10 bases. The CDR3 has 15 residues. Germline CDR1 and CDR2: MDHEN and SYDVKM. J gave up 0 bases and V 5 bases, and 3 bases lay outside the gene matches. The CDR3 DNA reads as TGTGCCAGCAGTCCGGGGACAGGGGCTAACTATGGCTACACCTTC. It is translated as CASSPGTGANYGYTF.

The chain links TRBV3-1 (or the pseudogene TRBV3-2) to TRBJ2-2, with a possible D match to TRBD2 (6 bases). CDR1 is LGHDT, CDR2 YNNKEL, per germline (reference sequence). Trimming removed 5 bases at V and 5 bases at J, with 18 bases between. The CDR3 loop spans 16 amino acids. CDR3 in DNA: TGTGCCAGCAGCACACCGGTCGGGAGTGTTACCGGGGAGCTGTTTTTT. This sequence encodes CASSTPVGSVTGELFF.

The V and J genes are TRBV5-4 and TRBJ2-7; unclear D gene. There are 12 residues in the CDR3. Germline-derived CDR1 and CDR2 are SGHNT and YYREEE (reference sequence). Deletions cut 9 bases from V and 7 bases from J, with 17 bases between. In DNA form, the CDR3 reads TGTGCCATTTACCCCCTAGGTAGAGAGCAGTACTTC. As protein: CAIYPLGREQYF.

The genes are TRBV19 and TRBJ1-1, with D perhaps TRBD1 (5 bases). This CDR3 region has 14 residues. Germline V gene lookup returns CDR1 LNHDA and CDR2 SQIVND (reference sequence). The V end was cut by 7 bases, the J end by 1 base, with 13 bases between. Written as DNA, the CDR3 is TGTGCCAGTACAGGGAGGGGCAAGAACACTGAAGCTTTCTTT. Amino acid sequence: CASTGRGKNTEAFF.

CDR3 in DNA: TGTGCCAGCTCCCAGGGCTCCAACGAGCAGTTCTTC. This encodes CASSQGSNEQFF. The chain combines TRBV18 with TRBJ2-1, with D perhaps matching TRBD1 (5 bases). The length of the CDR3 is 12 residues. Germline V gene sequence: CDR1 KGHSH, CDR2 LQKENI. V was cut by 6 bases and J by 10 bases, with 13 bases left in between.

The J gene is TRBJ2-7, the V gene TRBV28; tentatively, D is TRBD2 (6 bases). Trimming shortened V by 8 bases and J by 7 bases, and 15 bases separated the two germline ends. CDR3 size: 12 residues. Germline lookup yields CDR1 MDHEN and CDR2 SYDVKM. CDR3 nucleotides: TGTGCCAGCGGGATACTAGCCAAGGAGCAGTACTTC. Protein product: CASGILAKEQYF.

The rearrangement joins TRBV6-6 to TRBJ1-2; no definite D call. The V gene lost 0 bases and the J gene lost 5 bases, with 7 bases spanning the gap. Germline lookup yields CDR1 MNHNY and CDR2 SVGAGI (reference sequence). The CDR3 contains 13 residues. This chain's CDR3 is CASSYSDGYGYTF. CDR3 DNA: TGTGCCAGCAGTTACTCTGACGGATATGGCTACACCTTC.

CDR3 bases: TGTGCCACCAGTTCCGGGACCACCGGACACTACGAGCAGTACTTC. Translated, it gives CATSSGTTGHYEQYF. This rearrangement joins TRBV24-1 to TRBJ2-7; TRBD1 or TRBD2 may be the D gene (5 bases each). Germline CDR1 is KGHDR and CDR2 is SFDVKD. The CDR3 is made up of 15 amino acids. V lost 6 bases and J lost 3, with 17 bases in between.

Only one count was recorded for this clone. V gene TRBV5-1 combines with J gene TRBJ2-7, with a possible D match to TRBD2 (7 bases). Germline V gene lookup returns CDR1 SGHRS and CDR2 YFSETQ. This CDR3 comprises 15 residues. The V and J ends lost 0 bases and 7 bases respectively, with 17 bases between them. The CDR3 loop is CASSLDGGGSGEQYF. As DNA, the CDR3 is TGCGCCAGCAGCTTGGACGGCGGGGGCTCGGGGGAGCAGTACTTC.

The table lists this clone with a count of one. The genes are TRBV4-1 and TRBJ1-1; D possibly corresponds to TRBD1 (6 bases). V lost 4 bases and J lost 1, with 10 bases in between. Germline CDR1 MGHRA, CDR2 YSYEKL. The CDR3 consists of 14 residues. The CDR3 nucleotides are TGCGCCAGCAGCCGAGAGACAGGGAACACTGAAGCTTTCTTT. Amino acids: CASSRETGNTEAFF.

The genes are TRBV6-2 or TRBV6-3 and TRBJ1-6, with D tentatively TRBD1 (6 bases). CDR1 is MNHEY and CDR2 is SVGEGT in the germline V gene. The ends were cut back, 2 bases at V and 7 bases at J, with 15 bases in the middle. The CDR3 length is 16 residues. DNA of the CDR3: TGTGCCAGCAGTTACAATACGCAGGGGTCCAATTCACCCCTCCACTTT. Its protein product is CASSYNTQGSNSPLHF.

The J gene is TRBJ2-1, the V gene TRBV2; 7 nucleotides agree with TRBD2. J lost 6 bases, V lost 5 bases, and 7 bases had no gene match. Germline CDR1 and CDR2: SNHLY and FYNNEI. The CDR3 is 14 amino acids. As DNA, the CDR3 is TGTGCCAGCAGTTCAGAGCGGGGAGGCAATGAGCAGTTCTTC. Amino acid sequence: CASSSERGGNEQFF.

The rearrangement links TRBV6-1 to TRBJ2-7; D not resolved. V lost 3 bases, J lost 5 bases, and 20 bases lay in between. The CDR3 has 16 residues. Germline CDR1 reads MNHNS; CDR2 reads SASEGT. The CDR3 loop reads CASSDPGFRSRNEQYF. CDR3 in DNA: TGTGCCAGCAGTGACCCAGGCTTCCGATCCCGGAACGAGCAGTACTTC.

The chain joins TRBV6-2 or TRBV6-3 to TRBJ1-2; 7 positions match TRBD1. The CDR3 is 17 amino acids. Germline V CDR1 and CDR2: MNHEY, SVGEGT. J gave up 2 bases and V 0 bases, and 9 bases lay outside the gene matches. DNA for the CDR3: TGTGCCAGCAGTTACTCGGTCCGGGGGACAGTAAACTATGGCTACACCTTC. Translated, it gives CASSYSVRGTVNYGYTF.

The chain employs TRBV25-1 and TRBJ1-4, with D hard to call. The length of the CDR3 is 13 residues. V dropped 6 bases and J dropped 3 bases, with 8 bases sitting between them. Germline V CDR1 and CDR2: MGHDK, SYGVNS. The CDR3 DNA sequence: TGTGCCAGCAGGTGGGAGGCTAATGAAAAACTGTTTTTT. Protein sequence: CASRWEANEKLFF.

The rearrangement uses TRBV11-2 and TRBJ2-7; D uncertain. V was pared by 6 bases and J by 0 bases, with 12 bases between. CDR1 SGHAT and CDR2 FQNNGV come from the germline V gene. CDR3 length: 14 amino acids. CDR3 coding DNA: TGTGCCAGCAGAAGAACCAGGAGCTCCTACGAGCAGTACTTC. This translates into CASRRTRSSYEQYF.

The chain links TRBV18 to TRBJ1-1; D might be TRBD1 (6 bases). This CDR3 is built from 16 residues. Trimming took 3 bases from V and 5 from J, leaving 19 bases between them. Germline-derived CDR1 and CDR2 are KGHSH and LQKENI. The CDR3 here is CASSPLLPGAGTEAFF. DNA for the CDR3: TGTGCCAGCTCACCGCTTCTGCCGGGGGCAGGAACTGAAGCTTTCTTT.

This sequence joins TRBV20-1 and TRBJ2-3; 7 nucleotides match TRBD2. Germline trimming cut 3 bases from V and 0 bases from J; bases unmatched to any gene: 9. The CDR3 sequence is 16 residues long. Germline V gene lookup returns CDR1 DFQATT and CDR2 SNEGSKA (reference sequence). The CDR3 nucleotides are TGCAGTGCTAGTCCTTCTTGGGGGGGTAGCACAGATACGCAGTATTTT. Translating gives CSASPSWGGSTDTQYF.

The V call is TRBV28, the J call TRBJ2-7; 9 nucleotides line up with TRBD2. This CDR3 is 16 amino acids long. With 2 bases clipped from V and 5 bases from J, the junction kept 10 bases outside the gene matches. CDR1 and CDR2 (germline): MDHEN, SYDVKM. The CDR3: CASSLRVGLAKHEQYF. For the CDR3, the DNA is TGTGCCAGCAGTTTACGCGTGGGACTAGCAAAGCACGAGCAGTACTTC.

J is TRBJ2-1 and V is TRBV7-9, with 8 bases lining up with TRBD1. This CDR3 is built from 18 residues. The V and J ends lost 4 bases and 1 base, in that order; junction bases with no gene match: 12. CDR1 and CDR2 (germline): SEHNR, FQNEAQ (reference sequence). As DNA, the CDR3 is TGTGCCAGCAGCTCACAAAAGCGTCGACAGGGGTCCTACAATGAGCAGTTCTTC. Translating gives CASSSQKRRQGSYNEQFF.